This TCR beta chain is from a study of monozygotic twins with inflammatory bowel disease. Study outcomes and limitations: Among IBD patients, fewer clonotypes were shared with others than among healthy twins, especially with disease activity. Among the T cells, different subtypes could not be distinguished. Those with IBD had lower TCRbeta diversity (inverse Simpson) than their healthy co-twins did.

TCRdb re-called the 5' RACE reads; one entry per CDR3 protein, DNA not given. Across about 380,000 distinct CDR3 sequences, the top ten clones capture 2.6% of the sample. CDR3 length: 13 amino acids. Looked up from germline, CDR1 is SGHDN and CDR2 is FVKESK. Note on this clonotype: Its target is unknown.

The sequence was obtained from a human donor with ulcerative colitis or Crohn's disease, or a healthy co-twin of an affected twin (not recorded which). Sequencing was carried out using blood. The chain combines TRBV14 with TRBJ2-7; TCRdb's assignment of TRBD1 cannot be checked, as there is no DNA. Here the CDR3 reads CASSQHGTGEQYF.